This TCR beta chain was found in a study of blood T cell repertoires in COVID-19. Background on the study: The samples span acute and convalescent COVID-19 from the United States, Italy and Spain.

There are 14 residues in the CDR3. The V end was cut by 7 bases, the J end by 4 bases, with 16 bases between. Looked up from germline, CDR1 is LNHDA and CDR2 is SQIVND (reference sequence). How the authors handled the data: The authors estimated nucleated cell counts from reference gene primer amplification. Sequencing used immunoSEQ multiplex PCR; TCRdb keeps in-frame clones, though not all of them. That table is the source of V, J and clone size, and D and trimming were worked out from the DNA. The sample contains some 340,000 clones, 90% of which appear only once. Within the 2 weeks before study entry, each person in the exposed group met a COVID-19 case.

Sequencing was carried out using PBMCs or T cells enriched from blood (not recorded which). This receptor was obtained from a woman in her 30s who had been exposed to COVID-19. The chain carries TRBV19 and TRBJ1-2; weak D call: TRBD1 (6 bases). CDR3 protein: CASNTRGDPYGYTF. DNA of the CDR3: TGTGCCAGTAACACCAGGGGAGACCCCTATGGCTACACCTTC.